This record covers a single TCR beta chain. Its antigen is unknown. TCRdb analysed the reads with MiXCR anew, one entry per CDR3 protein. The sample lists around 140,000 distinct CDR3 sequences; 5.5% to 7% were seen once. This specimen belongs to a study of T cell repertoires in cytomegalovirus infection. Points from the study as a whole: HLA-C-restricted TCR beta clonotypes specific for CMV led the ex vivo response. The study identified carriers of CMV plus the relevant HLA from cumulative public TCR beta family frequency.

V was shortened by 5 bases and J by 3 bases, with 8 bases between the two germline ends. Germline CDR1 is SGHAT and CDR2 is FQDESV (reference sequence). CDR3 length: 12 amino acids. Material for sequencing was PBMCs. The chain links TRBV11-1 to TRBJ2-7; D not certain. The TCR originated in a human donor in good health (CMV status not recorded). Some clones in this sample may be carry-over from other donors' samples. CDR3 sequence: CASSRIHYEQYF. In DNA, the CDR3 is TGTGCCAGCAGCCGGATACACTACGAGCAGTACTTC.